These 27 T cell receptor beta chains were all obtained from the same sample, sequenced in a study of T cell repertoires in aging, cancer and after chemotherapy. Multiplex touch-down PCR with TRB-A/B primers amplified rearranged V-D-J TRB sequences. TCRdb reprocessed the multiplex PCR reads with MiXCR, giving one entry per CDR3 protein. The sample holds around 5,000 distinct CDR3 sequences, roughly 27% seen once. TCR beta rearrangements were amplified from peripheral blood genomic DNA. The sequenced sample was blood. The receptors here all came from a human donor in good health.

The chain combines TRBV27 with TRBJ2-1; TRBD2 matches at 9 bases. The V segment lost 2 bases and the J segment 8 bases; nucleotides outside the gene matches: 10. Germline V lookup: CDR1 MNHEY, CDR2 SMNVEV (reference sequence). CDR3 length: 16 residues. CDR3 residues: CASSLTTSGPLDEQFF. DNA of the CDR3: TGTGCCAGCAGTTTAACTACTAGCGGGCCCTTGGATGAGCAGTTCTTC.

This clonotype is termed medium-sized. The chain combines TRBV15 with TRBJ1-1; no firm D call. Trimming stripped 6 bases from V and 4 bases from J, with 9 bases between. The CDR3 is made up of 12 amino acids. CDR1 LNHNV and CDR2 YYDKDF come from the germline V gene (reference sequence). The CDR3 region is CATSEAVTEAFF. The CDR3 coding sequence is TGTGCCACCAGTGAGGCGGTCACTGAAGCTTTCTTT.

This clonotype is medium-sized. The chain couples TRBV6-5 to TRBJ1-4; 7 nucleotides align to TRBD1. The trim removed 5 bases at V and 7 bases at J, leaving 10 bases unmatched. This CDR3 contains 15 residues. The V gene's germline CDR1 is MNHEY and CDR2 SVGAGI. Here the CDR3 reads CASSTVQGWGEKLFF. The DNA of the CDR3 is TGTGCCAGCAGTACCGTACAGGGGTGGGGTGAAAAACTGTTTTTT.

V gene TRBV5-1 combines with J gene TRBJ2-3; the D gene could be TRBD1 or TRBD2 (5 bases each). The CDR3 is 14 amino acids. V lost 0 bases, J lost 6 bases, and 11 bases lay in between. CDR1 and CDR2 (germline): SGHRS, YFSETQ. CDR3 coding DNA: TGCGCCAGCAGCTTGGGAGGGGTCATGGATACGCAGTATTTT. Its protein product is CASSLGGVMDTQYF.

The chain couples TRBV5-1 to TRBJ2-2; D remains unclear. V was clipped by 4 bases and J by 7 bases, with 11 bases between them. The CDR3 covers 13 residues. The germline gives CDR1 SGHRS, CDR2 YFSETQ. DNA of the CDR3: TGCGCCAGCAGCCTGGGCTTGGGCGGGGAGCTGTTTTTT. Protein product: CASSLGLGGELFF.

The chain carries TRBV19 and TRBJ1-1, with D perhaps matching TRBD1 (5 bases). Per the germline V gene, CDR1 is LNHDA and CDR2 is SQIVND (reference sequence). The CDR3 is made up of 14 amino acids. V lost 1 base to trimming and J lost 4 bases, with 10 bases between them. In DNA, the CDR3 is TGTGCCAGTAGTATAGGACAGCCGGGCACTGAAGCTTTCTTT. Residues: CASSIGQPGTEAFF.

This clonotype is medium-sized in the sample. CDR3 loop: CASSESGRSAFF. In nucleotides, the CDR3 is TGTGCCAGTAGTGAGTCAGGTCGGTCGGCTTTCTTT. This sequence joins TRBV19 and TRBJ1-1; D is unresolved. The germline gives CDR1 LNHDA, CDR2 SQIVND (reference sequence). The CDR3 has 12 amino acids. V was shortened by 5 bases and J by 11 bases, with 15 bases between the two germline ends.

This clonotype is deemed medium-sized. This chain links TRBV6-6 with TRBJ1-5; D unclear. Germline lookup yields CDR1 MNHNY and CDR2 SVGAGI (reference sequence). V lost 6 bases to trimming and J lost 5 bases, with 8 bases between them. CDR3 length: 12 residues. This chain's CDR3 is CASREGDQPQHF. The CDR3 nucleotides read TGTGCCAGCAGAGAGGGAGATCAGCCCCAGCATTTT.

By its share, this clonotype is medium-sized (0.01 to 0.1%). This rearrangement joins TRBV10-3 to TRBJ2-7, with 12 bases matching TRBD2. From germline, CDR1 is ENHRY and CDR2 SYGVKD. V was pared by 3 bases and J by 6 bases, with 9 bases of the junction left unmatched. The CDR3 extends over 16 amino acids. The CDR3 bases are TGTGCCATCAGTGACCCCGGGGCTAGCGGGAGGGCCGAGCAGTACTTC. This gives the protein CAISDPGASGRAEQYF.

The chain uses TRBV7-9 and TRBJ1-2; the match to TRBD1 covers 11 bases. After removal of 3 bases from V and 10 bases from J, the junction contained 13 bases not matched to a gene. In germline, CDR1 is SEHNR, CDR2 FQNEAQ (reference sequence). This CDR3 is built from 16 residues. This CDR3 reads CASSLKTGTGGDVYTF. Here the CDR3 DNA reads TGTGCCAGCAGCTTGAAGACCGGGACAGGGGGTGACGTCTACACCTTC.

By share, this clonotype counts as large (0.1 to 1%). This chain connects TRBV5-4 to TRBJ1-2; 8 positions agree with TRBD1. Germline V CDR1 and CDR2: SGHNT, YYREEE (reference sequence). The CDR3 spans 14 residues. J was trimmed by 6 bases and V by 4 bases; bases with no gene match: 8. The DNA of the CDR3 is TGTGCCAGCAGCCCAACGGACAGGGCGGATGGCTACACCTTC. It encodes CASSPTDRADGYTF.

A note on this clonotype: A much larger clone differs by one base, so this may be a read error. V usage is TRBV27 and J usage is TRBJ2-1; unclear D gene. Germline V gives CDR1 MNHEY, CDR2 SMNVEV (reference sequence). There are 13 residues in the CDR3. V lost 0 bases and J 9 bases, leaving 9 bases between the germline ends. The CDR3 reads CASSLSNNGEQFF. For the CDR3, the DNA is TGTGCCAGCAGTTTATCGAATAACGGTGAGCAGTTCTTC.

The J gene is TRBJ2-3, the V gene TRBV4-3; 9 bases fit TRBD2. This CDR3 region has 16 residues. The V gene's germline CDR1 is LGHNA and CDR2 YSLEER. V was pared by 1 base and J by 4 bases, with 6 bases of the junction left unmatched. CDR3 coding DNA: TGCGCCAGCAGCCAAGGAGTAGCGGGGGCGTCAGATACGCAGTATTTT. It translates to CASSQGVAGASDTQYF.

This clonotype is medium-sized in the sample. The chain employs TRBV5-4 and TRBJ2-1; possible D gene TRBD1, 5 bases. There are 12 residues in the CDR3. Per germline, CDR1 SGHNT and CDR2 YYREEE (reference sequence). Trimming left V 4 bases short and J 5 bases short, with 7 bases between. CDR3 coding DNA: TGTGCCAGCAGCCCAGGGAACAATGAGCAGTTCTTC. It yields the protein CASSPGNNEQFF.

This clonotype came up a few times. V and J are TRBV30 and TRBJ1-1; D gene uncertain. V gave up 2 bases and J gave up 1 base, with 5 bases separating them. The CDR3 is 12 residues long. CDR1 and CDR2 (germline): GTSNPN, SVGIG (reference sequence). CDR3 protein: CAWSTPNTEAFF. CDR3 bases: TGTGCCTGGAGTACGCCGAACACTGAAGCTTTCTTT.

This CDR3 is CASSSGRRALGETQYF. As DNA, the CDR3 is TGTGCCAGCAGCTCCGGGCGGAGGGCCTTAGGGGAGACCCAGTACTTC. V gene TRBV13 combines with J gene TRBJ2-5; possibly TRBD2 for D (6 bases). Trimming stripped 4 bases from V and 5 bases from J, with 20 bases between. This CDR3 has 16 residues. Germline assignment: CDR1 PRHDT and CDR2 FYEKMQ (reference sequence).

By sample fraction, this clonotype is medium-sized. V gene TRBV6-5 combines with J gene TRBJ2-5; D is possibly TRBD2 (6 bases). Trimming took 1 base from V and 3 from J, leaving 9 bases between them. The CDR3 is made up of 14 amino acids. CDR1 MNHEY and CDR2 SVGAGI come from the germline V gene. This chain's CDR3 is CASSYYGGEETQYF. CDR3 DNA sequence: TGTGCCAGCAGTTACTACGGAGGGGAAGAGACCCAGTACTTC.

The J gene is TRBJ2-2, the V gene TRBV11-2, with D possibly TRBD1 on 7 matching bases. CDR3 size: 15 residues. Trimming pared 2 bases from V and 5 bases from J, leaving 12 bases between. From germline, CDR1 is SGHAT and CDR2 FQNNGV. The CDR3 region is CASSLLAGGTGELFF. CDR3 nucleotides: TGTGCCAGCAGCTTACTAGCAGGGGGGACCGGGGAGCTGTTTTTT. The variable domain in full, completed from reference TRBV11-2 and TRBJ2-2, reads EAGVAQSPRYKIIEKRQSVAFWCNPISGHATLYWYQQILGQGPKLLIQFQNNGVVDDSQLPKDRFSAERLKGVDSTLKIQPAKLEDSAVYLCASSLLAGGTGELFFGEGSRLTVL.

V and J are TRBV28 and TRBJ2-1, with a weak D call TRBD2 (6 bases). The CDR3 has 15 residues. Trimming pared 1 base from V and 5 bases from J, leaving 12 bases between. Germline loops: CDR1 MDHEN, CDR2 SYDVKM. In DNA form, the CDR3 reads TGTGCCAGCAGTTTATCGGCTGGCGGGAACAATGAGCAGTTCTTC. Its translation is CASSLSAGGNNEQFF.

Relative to its sample, this clonotype is medium-sized. V is TRBV12-3 or TRBV12-4 and J is TRBJ1-5; 8 positions agree with TRBD1. V trimming: 6 bases; J trimming: 7 bases; junction bases outside the gene matches: 8. CDR3 length: 14 amino acids. This CDR3 is CASSARQGRQPQHF. The CDR3 DNA sequence: TGTGCCAGCAGCGCCAGACAGGGGAGGCAGCCCCAGCATTTT.

The rearrangement joins TRBV11-2 to TRBJ2-7; 7 nucleotides align to TRBD1. The CDR3 loop spans 16 amino acids. Germline-derived CDR1 and CDR2 are SGHAT and FQNNGV. V lost 6 bases and J lost 7; bases outside the gene matches: 18. The CDR3 sequence: CASRPLTTGRVYEQYF. CDR3 DNA: TGTGCCAGCAGACCTTTGACGACAGGGCGAGTCTATGAGCAGTACTTC.

This clonotype showed up just once. A much larger clonotype is one base distant, so this may be a read error. This chain connects TRBV19 to TRBJ1-1; D is unresolved. Germline lookup yields CDR1 LNHDA and CDR2 SQIVND (reference sequence). This CDR3 region has 14 residues. Deletions cut 4 bases from V and 1 base from J, with 10 bases between. CDR3 DNA: TGTGCCAGTAGTAACCGGCGGCAGAACACTGAAGCTTTCTTT. It encodes CASSNRRQNTEAFF.

The V call is TRBV11-2, the J call TRBJ2-7, with 9 nucleotides matching TRBD1. Germline-derived CDR1 and CDR2 are SGHAT and FQNNGV. V trimming: 3 bases; J trimming: 3 bases; junction bases outside the gene matches: 6. The CDR3 covers 15 residues. DNA of the CDR3: TGTGCCAGCAGCTTGCTCAACAGGGGGCGCTACGAGCAGTACTTC. Protein product: CASSLLNRGRYEQYF.

Within the sample, this clonotype is medium-sized. The rearrangement links TRBV6-1 to TRBJ1-6, with D uncertain. Trimming took 1 base from V and 7 from J, leaving 5 bases between them. The germline V gene encodes CDR1 MNHNS and CDR2 SASEGT. This CDR3 is 13 amino acids long. The CDR3 loop reads CASSEGENSPLHF. CDR3 bases: TGTGCCAGCAGTGAAGGGGAAAATTCACCCCTCCACTTT.

This clonotype is judged medium-sized. V is TRBV5-4 and J is TRBJ2-2; D unclear. The CDR3 length is 15 residues. V was cut by 9 bases and J by 0 bases, with 15 bases left in between. Germline CDR1 SGHNT, CDR2 YYREEE (reference sequence). The CDR3 loop is CAIPLQEANTGELFF. The DNA for the CDR3 is TGTGCCATACCCTTGCAGGAAGCGAACACCGGGGAGCTGTTTTTT.

Only a few counts were recorded for this clonotype. The chain links TRBV7-9 to TRBJ2-5; TRBD2 might be the D (6 bases). Germline-derived CDR1 and CDR2 are SEHNR and FQNEAQ (reference sequence). The CDR3 is 14 residues long. Trimming took 5 bases from V and 2 from J, leaving 12 bases between them. The CDR3 region has the DNA TGTGCCAGCAGCCCCATGGGGGGACAAGAGACCCAGTACTTC. Its protein is CASSPMGGQETQYF.

The chain joins TRBV5-1 to TRBJ2-5; 9 bases match TRBD1. This CDR3 has 15 amino acids. CDR1 and CDR2 from the germline V gene are SGHRS and YFSETQ. Losses at the gene ends were 2 bases for V and 4 bases for J; bases not matched to a gene: 6. CDR3 DNA sequence: TGCGCCAGCAGCTTCGGGACAGGGTCCCCAGAGACCCAGTACTTC. It translates to CASSFGTGSPETQYF.